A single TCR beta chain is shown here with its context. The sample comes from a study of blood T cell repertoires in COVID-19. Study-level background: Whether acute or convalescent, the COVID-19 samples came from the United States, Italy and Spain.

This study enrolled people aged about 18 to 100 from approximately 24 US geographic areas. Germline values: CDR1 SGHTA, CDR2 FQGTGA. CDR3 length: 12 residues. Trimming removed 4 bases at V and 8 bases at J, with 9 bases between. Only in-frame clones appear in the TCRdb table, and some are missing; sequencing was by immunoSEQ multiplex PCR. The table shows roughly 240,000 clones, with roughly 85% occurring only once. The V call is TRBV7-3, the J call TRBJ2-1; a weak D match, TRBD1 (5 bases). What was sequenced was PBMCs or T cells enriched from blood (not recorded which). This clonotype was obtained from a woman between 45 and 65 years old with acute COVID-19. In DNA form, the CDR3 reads TGTGCCAGCAGCTCCGACAGCGATGAGCAGTTCTTC. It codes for CASSSDSDEQFF.